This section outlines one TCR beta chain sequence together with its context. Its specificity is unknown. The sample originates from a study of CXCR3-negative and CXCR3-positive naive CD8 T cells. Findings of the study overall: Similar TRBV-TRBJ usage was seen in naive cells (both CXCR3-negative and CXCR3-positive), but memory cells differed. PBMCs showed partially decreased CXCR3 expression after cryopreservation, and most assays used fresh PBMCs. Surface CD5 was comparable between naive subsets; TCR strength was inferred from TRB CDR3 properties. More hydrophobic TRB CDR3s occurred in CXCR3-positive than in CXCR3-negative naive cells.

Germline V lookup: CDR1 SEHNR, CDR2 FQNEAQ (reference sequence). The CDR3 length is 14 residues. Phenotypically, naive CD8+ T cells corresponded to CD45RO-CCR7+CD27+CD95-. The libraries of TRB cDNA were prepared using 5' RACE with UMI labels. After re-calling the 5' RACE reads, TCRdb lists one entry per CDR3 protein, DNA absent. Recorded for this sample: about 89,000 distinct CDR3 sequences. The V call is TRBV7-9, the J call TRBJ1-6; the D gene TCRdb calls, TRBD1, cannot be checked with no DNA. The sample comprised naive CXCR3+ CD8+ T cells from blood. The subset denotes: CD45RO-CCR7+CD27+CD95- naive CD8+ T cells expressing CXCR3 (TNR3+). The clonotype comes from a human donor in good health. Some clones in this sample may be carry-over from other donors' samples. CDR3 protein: CASSSGQGNSPLHF. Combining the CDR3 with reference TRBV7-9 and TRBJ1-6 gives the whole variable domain DTGVSQNPRHKITKRGQNVTFRCDPISEHNRLYWYRQTLGQGPEFLTYFQNEAQLEKSRLLSDRFSAERPKGSFSTLEIQRTEQGDSAMYLCASSSGQGNSPLHFGNGTRLTVT.